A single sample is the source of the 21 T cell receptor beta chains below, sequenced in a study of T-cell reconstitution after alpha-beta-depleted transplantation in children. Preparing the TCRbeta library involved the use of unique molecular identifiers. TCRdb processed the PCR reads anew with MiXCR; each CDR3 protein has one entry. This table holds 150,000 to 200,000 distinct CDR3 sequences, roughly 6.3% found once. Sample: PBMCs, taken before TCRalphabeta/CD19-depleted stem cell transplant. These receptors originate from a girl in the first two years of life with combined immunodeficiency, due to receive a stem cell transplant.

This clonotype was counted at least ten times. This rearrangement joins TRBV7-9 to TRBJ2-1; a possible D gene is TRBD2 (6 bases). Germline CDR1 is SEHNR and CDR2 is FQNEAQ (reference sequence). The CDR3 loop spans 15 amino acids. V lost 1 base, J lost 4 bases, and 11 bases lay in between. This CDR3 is CASSLVDYPYNEQFF. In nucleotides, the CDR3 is TGTGCCAGCAGCTTAGTGGACTATCCGTACAATGAGCAGTTCTTC.

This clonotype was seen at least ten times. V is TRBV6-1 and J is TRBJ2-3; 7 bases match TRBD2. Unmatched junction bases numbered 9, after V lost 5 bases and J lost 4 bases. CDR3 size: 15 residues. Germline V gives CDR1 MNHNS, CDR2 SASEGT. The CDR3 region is CASSTLAEGSDTQYF. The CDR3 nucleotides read TGTGCCAGCAGTACCCTAGCGGAGGGGTCAGATACGCAGTATTTT.

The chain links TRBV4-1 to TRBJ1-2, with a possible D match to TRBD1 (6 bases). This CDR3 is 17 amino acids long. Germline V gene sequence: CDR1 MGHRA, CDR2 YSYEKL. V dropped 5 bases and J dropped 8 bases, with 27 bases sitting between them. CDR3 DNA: TGCGCCAGCAGCTACGGACAGACAGTGGGTTTAAGTGGCGGCTACACCTTC. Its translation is CASSYGQTVGLSGGYTF.

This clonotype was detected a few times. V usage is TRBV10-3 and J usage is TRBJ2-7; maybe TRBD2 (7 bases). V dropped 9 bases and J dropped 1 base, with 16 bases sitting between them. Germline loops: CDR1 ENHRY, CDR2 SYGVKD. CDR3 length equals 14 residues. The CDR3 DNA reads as TGTGCCATGGGGGGGGGCGGAGGTTCCTACGAGCAGTACTTC. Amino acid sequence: CAMGGGGGSYEQYF.

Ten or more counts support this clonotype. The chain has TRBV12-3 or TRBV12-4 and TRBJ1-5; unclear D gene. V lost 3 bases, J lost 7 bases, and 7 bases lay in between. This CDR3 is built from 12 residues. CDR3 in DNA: TGTGCCAGCAGTTTTCGACGGCAGCCCCAGCATTTT. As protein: CASSFRRQPQHF.

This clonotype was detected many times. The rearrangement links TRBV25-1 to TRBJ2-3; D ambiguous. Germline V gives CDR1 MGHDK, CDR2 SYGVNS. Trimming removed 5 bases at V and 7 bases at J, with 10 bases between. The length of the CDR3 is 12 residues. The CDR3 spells CASSLSPNTQYF. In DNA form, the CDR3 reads TGTGCCAGCAGTCTCAGCCCCAATACGCAGTATTTT.

Here the CDR3 DNA reads TGTGCCAGCAGCGTCCCGACTAGCAACAATGAGCAGTTCTTC. It yields the protein CASSVPTSNNEQFF. The chain couples TRBV9 to TRBJ2-1, with 7 bases aligning to TRBD2. Germline V gene lookup returns CDR1 SGDLS and CDR2 YYNGEE. The CDR3 sequence is 14 residues long. V was pared by 2 bases and J by 5 bases, with 4 bases of the junction left unmatched.

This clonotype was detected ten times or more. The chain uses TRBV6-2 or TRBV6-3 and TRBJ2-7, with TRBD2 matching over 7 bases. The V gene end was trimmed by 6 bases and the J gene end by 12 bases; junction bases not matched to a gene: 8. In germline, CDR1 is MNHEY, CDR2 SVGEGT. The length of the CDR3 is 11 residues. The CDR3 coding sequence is TGTGCCAGCAGCCAGCGGGGAGGTCTGTACTTC. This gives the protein CASSQRGGLYF.

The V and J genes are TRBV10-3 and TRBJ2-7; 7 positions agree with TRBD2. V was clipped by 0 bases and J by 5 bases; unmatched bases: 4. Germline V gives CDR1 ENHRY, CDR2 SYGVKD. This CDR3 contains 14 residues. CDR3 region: CAISESSGAHEQYF. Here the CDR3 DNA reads TGTGCCATCAGTGAGTCGAGCGGGGCCCACGAGCAGTACTTC.

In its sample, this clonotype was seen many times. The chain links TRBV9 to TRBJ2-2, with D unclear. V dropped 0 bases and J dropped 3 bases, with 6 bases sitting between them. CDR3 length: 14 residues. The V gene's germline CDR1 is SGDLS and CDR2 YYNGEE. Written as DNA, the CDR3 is TGTGCCAGCAGCGTAGTCGATTACACCGGGGAGCTGTTTTTT. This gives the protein CASSVVDYTGELFF.

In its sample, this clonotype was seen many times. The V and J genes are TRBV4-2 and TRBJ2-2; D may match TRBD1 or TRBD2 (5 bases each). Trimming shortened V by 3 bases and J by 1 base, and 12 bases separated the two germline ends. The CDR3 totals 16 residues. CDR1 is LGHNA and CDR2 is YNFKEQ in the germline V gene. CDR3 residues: CASSHFGTGNTGELFF. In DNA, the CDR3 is TGTGCCAGCAGCCATTTCGGGACGGGGAACACCGGGGAGCTGTTTTTT.

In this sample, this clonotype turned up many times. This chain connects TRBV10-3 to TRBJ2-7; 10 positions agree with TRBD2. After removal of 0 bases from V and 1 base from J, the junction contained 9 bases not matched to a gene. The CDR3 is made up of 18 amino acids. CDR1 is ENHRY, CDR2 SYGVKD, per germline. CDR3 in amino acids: CAISESIYSSGRSYEQYF. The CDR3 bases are TGTGCCATCAGTGAGTCGATTTACAGTAGCGGGAGGTCCTACGAGCAGTACTTC.

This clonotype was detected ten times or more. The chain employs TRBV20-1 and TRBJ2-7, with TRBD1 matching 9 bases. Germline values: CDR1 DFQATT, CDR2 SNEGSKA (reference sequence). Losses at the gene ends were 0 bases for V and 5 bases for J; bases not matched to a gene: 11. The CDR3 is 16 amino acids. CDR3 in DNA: TGCAGTGCTAGAGATCCCGGGACAGGGTTAGTTGACGAGCAGTACTTC. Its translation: CSARDPGTGLVDEQYF.

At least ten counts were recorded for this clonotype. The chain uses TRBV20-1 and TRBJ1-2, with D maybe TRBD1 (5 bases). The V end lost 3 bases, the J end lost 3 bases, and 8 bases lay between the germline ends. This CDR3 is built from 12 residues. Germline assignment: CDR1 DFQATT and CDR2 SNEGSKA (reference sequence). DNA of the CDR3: TGCAGTGCTAGGGGGGTAGACTATGGCTACACCTTC. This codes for CSARGVDYGYTF.

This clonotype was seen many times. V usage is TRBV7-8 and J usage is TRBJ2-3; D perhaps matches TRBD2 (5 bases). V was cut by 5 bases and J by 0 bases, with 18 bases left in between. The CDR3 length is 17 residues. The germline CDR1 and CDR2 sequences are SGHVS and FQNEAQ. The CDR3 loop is CASSHRTIRESTDTQYF. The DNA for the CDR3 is TGTGCCAGCAGCCACCGCACTATACGGGAAAGCACAGATACGCAGTATTTT.

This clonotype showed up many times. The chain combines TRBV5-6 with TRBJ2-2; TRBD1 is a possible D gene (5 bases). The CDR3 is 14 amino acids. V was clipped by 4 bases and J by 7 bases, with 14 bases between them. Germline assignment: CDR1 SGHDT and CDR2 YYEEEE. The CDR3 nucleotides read TGTGCCAGCAGCGCAGGGCCTAGGCGCGGGGAGCTGTTTTTT. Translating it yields CASSAGPRRGELFF. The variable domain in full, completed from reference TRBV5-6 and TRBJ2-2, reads DAGVTQSPTHLIKTRGQQVTLRCSPKSGHDTVSWYQQALGQGPQFIFQYYEEEERQRGNFPDRFSGHQFPNYSSELNVNALLLGDSALYLCASSAGPRRGELFFGEGSRLTVL.

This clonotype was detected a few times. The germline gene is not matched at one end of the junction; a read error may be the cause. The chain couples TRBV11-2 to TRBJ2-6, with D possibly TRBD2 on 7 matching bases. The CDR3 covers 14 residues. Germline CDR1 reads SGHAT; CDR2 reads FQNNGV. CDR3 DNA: TGTGCCAGCAGCCTCCTAGGGGGGGTCAACGTCCTGACTTTC. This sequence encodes CASSLLGGVNVLTF.

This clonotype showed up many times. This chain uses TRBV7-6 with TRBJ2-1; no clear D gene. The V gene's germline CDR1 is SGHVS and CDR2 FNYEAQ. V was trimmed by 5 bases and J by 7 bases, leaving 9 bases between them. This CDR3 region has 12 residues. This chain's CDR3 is CASSNRFNEQFF. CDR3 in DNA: TGTGCCAGCAGCAATAGATTTAATGAGCAGTTCTTC. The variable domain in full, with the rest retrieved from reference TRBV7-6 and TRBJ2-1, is GAGVSQSPRYKVTKRGQDVALRCDPISGHVSLYWYRQALGQGPEFLTYFNYEAQQDKSGLPNDRFSAERPEGSISTLTIQRTEQRDSAMYRCASSNRFNEQFFGPGTRLTVL.

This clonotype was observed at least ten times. The CDR3 bases are TGTGCCAGCAGTACTTACACTCGGGACAGCTCCTACAATGAGCAGTTCTTC. Residues: CASSTYTRDSSYNEQFF. The chain uses TRBV21-1 and TRBJ2-1; TRBD1 is taken as the D call from the table, unchecked against the DNA. TRBV21-1 represents a pseudogene. This CDR3 has 17 amino acids.

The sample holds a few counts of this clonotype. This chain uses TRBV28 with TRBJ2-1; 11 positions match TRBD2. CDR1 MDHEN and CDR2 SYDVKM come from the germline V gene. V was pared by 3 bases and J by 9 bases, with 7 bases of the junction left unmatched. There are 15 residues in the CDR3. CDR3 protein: CASSFVAGGPAEQFF. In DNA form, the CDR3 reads TGTGCCAGCAGTTTTGTAGCGGGAGGGCCAGCTGAGCAGTTCTTC.

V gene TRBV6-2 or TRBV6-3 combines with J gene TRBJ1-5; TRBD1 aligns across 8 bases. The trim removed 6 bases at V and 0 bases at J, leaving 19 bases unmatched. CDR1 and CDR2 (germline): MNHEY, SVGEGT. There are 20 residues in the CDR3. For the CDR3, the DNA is TGTGCCAGCAGCCCTCGGGGCGCCGGGACAGGCGCCTATAGCAATCAGCCCCAGCATTTT. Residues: CASSPRGAGTGAYSNQPQHF.